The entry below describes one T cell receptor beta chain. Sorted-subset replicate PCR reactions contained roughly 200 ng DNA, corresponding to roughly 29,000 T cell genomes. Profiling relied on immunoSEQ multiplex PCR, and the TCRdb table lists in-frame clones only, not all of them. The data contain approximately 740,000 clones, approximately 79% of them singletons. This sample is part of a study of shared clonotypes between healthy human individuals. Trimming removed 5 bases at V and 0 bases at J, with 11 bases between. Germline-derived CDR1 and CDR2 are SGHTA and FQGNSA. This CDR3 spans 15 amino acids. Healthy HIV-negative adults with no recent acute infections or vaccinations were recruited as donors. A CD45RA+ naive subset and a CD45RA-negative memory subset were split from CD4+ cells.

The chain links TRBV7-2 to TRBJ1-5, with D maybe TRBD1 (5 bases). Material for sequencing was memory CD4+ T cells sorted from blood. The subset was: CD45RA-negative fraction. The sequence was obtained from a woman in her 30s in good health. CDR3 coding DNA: TGTGCCAGCAGCCGGGACGTACTTAGCAATCAGCCCCAGCATTTT. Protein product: CASSRDVLSNQPQHF.